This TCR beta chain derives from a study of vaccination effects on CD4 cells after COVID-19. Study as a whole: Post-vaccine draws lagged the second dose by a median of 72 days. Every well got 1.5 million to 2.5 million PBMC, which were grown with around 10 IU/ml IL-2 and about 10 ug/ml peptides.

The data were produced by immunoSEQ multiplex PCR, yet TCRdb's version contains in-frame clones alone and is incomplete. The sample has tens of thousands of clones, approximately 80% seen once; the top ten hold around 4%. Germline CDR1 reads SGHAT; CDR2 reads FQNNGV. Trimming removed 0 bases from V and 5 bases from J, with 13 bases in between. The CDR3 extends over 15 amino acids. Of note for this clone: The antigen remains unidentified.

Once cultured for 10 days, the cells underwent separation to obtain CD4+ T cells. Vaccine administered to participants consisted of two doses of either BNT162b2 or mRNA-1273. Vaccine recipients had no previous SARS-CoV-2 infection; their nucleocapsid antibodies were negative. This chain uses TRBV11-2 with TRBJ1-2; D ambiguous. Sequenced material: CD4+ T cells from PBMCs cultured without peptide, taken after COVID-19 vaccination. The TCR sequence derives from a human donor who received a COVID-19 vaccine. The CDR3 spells CASSLDSGIRYGYTF. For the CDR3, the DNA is TGTGCCAGCAGCTTAGATTCGGGGATACGGTATGGCTACACCTTC.